This T cell receptor (beta chain) was observed in a study of response to subunit inactivated influenza vaccine. This clonotype was seen only a few times. The CDR3 totals 15 residues. V was shortened by 7 bases and J by 0 bases, with 13 bases between the two germline ends. Germline CDR1 reads SGHVS; CDR2 reads FQNEAQ. TCRdb passed the RT-PCR reads through MiXCR, listing each CDR3 protein once. Among a few hundred thousand distinct CDR3 sequences listed, about 20% were seen once. Sequenced material: PBMCs from blood, taken around 22 months after vaccination. J is TRBJ1-3 and V is TRBV7-8; the D gene is possibly TRBD1 (6 bases). This TCR came from a man aged 50-75 years who received an inactivated influenza vaccine. The CDR3: CASTPGHHSGNTIYF. For the CDR3, the DNA is TGTGCCAGCACTCCGGGACACCACTCTGGAAACACCATATATTTT.